This TCR beta chain emerged from a study of blood T cell repertoires in COVID-19. Original handling: The assay estimated nucleated cells by amplifying reference gene primers. Only in-frame clones appear in the TCRdb table, and some are missing; sequencing was by immunoSEQ multiplex PCR. The V and J calls and clone size were taken over from that table, and D and trimming were inferred from the DNA. Among fewer than 60,000 clones listed, roughly 87% were seen once. This CDR3 region has 14 residues. Germline lookup yields CDR1 MNHEY and CDR2 SVGAGI. V lost 7 bases and J lost 1; bases outside the gene matches: 3.

This TCR derives from a human donor with acute or convalescent COVID-19. The donor label of this sample is uncertain. Sequenced input: peripheral blood. V gene TRBV6-5 combines with J gene TRBJ2-3, with 9 bases identical to TRBD2. The CDR3: CASNRLAGTDTQYF. The CDR3 DNA is TGTGCCAGCAATCGACTAGCGGGCACAGATACGCAGTATTTT.